One TCR beta chain is described in this entry. This entry is derived from a study of Ad26.COV2.S vaccination and SARS-CoV-2 variants. The CDR3 extends over 14 amino acids. Trimming cost V 0 bases and J 7 bases, with 11 bases left between them. Germline V gene sequence: CDR1 LNHNV, CDR2 YYDKDF (reference sequence). The repertoire was sequenced with immunoSEQ multiplex PCR; TCRdb's copy has only in-frame clones and lacks some. The top ten clones hold 3.5% to 4.5% of a sample with about 350,000 clones, roughly nine tenths of them seen once. The source of this sequence is a human donor who had recovered from COVID-19. V usage is TRBV15 and J usage is TRBJ2-3; weak D call: TRBD2 (5 bases). Material: peripheral blood, obtained after recovery from COVID-19. CDR3 nucleotides: TGTGCCACCAGCAGAGATGGGAGTCAATATACGCAGTATTTT. Its protein product is CATSRDGSQYTQYF.